This T cell receptor beta chain is from a study of blood T cell repertoires in COVID-19. Across the whole study: Collection of acute and convalescent COVID-19 samples took place in the United States, Italy and Spain. Nucleic acid was either cDNA or gDNA, and it came from T cells, B-cell-depleted T cells, or PBMCs.

Those enrolled in Seattle joined during active infection and were followed longitudinally afterward. Original analysis: Quantification of nucleated cells was approximated via reference gene primer amplification. This table comes from immunoSEQ multiplex PCR, and its TCRdb copy is limited to in-frame clones, with some not included. Clonal size and the V and J genes are those of that table, whereas D and trimming came from the DNA. The table shows under 450,000 clones, with about 91% occurring only once. J was trimmed by 7 bases and V by 4 bases; bases with no gene match: 3. CDR1 and CDR2 (germline): WSHSY, SAAADI. The CDR3 extends over 12 amino acids.

This sequence joins TRBV10-2 and TRBJ1-2; 7 positions match TRBD1. Specimen: peripheral blood. The clonotype was recovered from a woman aged 45-60 years with COVID-19, enrolled during active disease. The CDR3: CASSGQGVGYTF. CDR3 coding DNA: TGCGCCAGCAGTGGACAGGGTGTTGGCTACACCTTC.